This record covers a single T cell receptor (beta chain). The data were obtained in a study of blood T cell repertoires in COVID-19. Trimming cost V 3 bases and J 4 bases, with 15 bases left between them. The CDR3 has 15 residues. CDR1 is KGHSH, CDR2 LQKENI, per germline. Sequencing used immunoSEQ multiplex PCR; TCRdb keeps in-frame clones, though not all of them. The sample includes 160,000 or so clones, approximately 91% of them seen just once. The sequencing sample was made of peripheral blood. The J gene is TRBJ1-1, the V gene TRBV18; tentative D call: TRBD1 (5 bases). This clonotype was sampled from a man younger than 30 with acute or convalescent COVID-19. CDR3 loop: CASSPEQVLGTEAFF. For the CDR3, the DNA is TGTGCCAGCTCACCCGAACAGGTGTTGGGCACTGAAGCTTTCTTT.